This T cell receptor beta chain was captured in a study of T cell repertoires in cytomegalovirus infection. Findings of the study overall: Carriers of CMV and the relevant HLA type were discriminated by public TCR beta frequency. HLA-C-restricted TCR beta clonotypes specific for CMV led the ex vivo response.

Germline CDR1 and CDR2: SGHVS and FNYEAQ. V shed 5 bases and J 10 bases; nucleotides not matched to a gene: 6. This CDR3 contains 14 residues. In regard to this clonotype: The antigen is unknown.

TCRdb reprocessed the reads with MiXCR, giving one entry per CDR3 protein. The top ten hold around two fifths of the sample, which has 100,000 to 120,000 distinct CDR3 sequences, 30% seen once. This TCR was recovered from a human donor in good health (CMV status not recorded). Some clones in this sample may be carry-over from other donors' samples. The material was CD8+ T cells from cultured PBMCs, obtained from culture after CMV antigen stimulation. V gene TRBV7-6 combines with J gene TRBJ1-6; TRBD1 agrees at 9 bases. The CDR3 loop reads CASSPGTGWSPLHF. CDR3 coding DNA: TGTGCCAGCAGCCCCGGGACAGGGTGGTCACCCCTCCACTTT.